These 13 T cell receptor beta chains share one sample of origin, sequenced in a study of OX40 agonist ivuxolimab in advanced cancers. Sequenced by immunoSEQ multiplex PCR; TCRdb stores in-frame clones only, minus some. In the table there are 77,000 or so clones, around 87% of which are singletons. The specimen comprised CD4+ or CD8+ T cells sorted from blood, sampled in a trial of the OX40 agonist ivuxolimab. These TCRs come from an adult with an advanced solid tumor such as melanoma, head and neck, liver or kidney cancer.

As to this clone: One end of the junction varies from germline; a read error may be responsible. V gene TRBV30 combines with J gene TRBJ2-7, with 7 bases fitting TRBD2. Germline-derived CDR1 and CDR2 are GTSNPN and SVGIG (reference sequence). The CDR3 contains 14 residues. CDR3 bases: TGTGCCTGGAGTGCAGGCCTTGGACTAGTTCGGAGGCACTTC. Amino acids: CAWSAGLGLVRRHF.

The rearrangement links TRBV7-8 to TRBJ1-6, with TRBD1 as a possible D gene (6 bases). The CDR3 is 14 residues long. V shed 3 bases and J shed 7 bases, with 10 bases lying between them. Germline V gives CDR1 SGHVS, CDR2 FQNEAQ. DNA of the CDR3: TGTGCCAGCAGCTTTGAGAGGGGGAATTCACCCCTCCACTTT. Protein product: CASSFERGNSPLHF.

The gene calls are TRBV9 and TRBJ2-1, with D hard to call. Per the germline V gene, CDR1 is SGDLS and CDR2 is YYNGEE. Trimming left V 1 base short and J 11 bases short, with 10 bases between. This CDR3 contains 12 residues. CDR3 loop: CASSVYEGKQFF. The CDR3 nucleotides are TGTGCCAGCAGCGTATATGAAGGGAAGCAGTTCTTC.

The chain's CDR3 is CASSQDGGVPNEKLFF. The CDR3 nucleotides read TGCGCCAGCAGCCAAGATGGAGGGGTCCCTAATGAAAAACTGTTTTTT. V and J are TRBV4-3 and TRBJ1-4, with D possibly TRBD1 on 5 matching bases. Between the trimmed V and J ends, which lost 0 bases and 3 bases, there was a span of 11 bases. The length of the CDR3 is 16 residues. Looked up from germline, CDR1 is LGHNA and CDR2 is YSLEER.

The chain employs TRBV5-6 and TRBJ2-3; possibly TRBD1 for D (6 bases). Trimming left V 4 bases short and J 5 bases short, with 23 bases between. CDR1 is SGHDT, CDR2 YYEEEE, per germline. The length of the CDR3 is 17 residues. Written as DNA, the CDR3 is TGTGCCAGCAGCAAAAAACTAGGGGGAATTGGAGGAGATACGCAGTATTTT. Encoded protein: CASSKKLGGIGGDTQYF.

The V call is TRBV19, the J call TRBJ1-2; tentative D call: TRBD1 (5 bases). CDR3 size: 15 residues. Per the germline V gene, CDR1 is LNHDA and CDR2 is SQIVND (reference sequence). V was clipped by 3 bases and J by 4 bases, with 15 bases between them. This CDR3 is CASSMEVGAGYGYTF. In DNA form, the CDR3 reads TGTGCCAGTAGTATGGAGGTCGGGGCCGGCTATGGCTACACCTTC.

This clone has just one count. The chain joins TRBV11-2 to TRBJ2-4; 9 nucleotides line up with TRBD1. The germline CDR1 and CDR2 sequences are SGHAT and FQNNGV. After removal of 7 bases from V and 5 bases from J, the junction contained 6 bases not matched to a gene. The CDR3 contains 14 residues. In nucleotides, the CDR3 is TGTGCCAGCAAGGGACAGGGACAACAAAACATTCAGTACTTC. Translated, it gives CASKGQGQQNIQYF.

For this clone: Other DNA sequences in the sample encode the same CDR3. The rearrangement links TRBV25-1 to TRBJ1-1; 7 bases align to TRBD1. The length of the CDR3 is 12 residues. With 6 bases clipped from V and 8 bases from J, the junction kept 6 bases outside the gene matches. Germline loops: CDR1 MGHDK, CDR2 SYGVNS. DNA of the CDR3: TGTGCCAGCAGCAAAAGGGACAGAGAAGCTTTCTTT. Translation gives CASSKRDREAFF.

This clone was counted a few times. The V gene is TRBV18, the J gene TRBJ1-6; TRBD1 aligns across 7 bases. The germline V gene has CDR1 KGHSH and CDR2 LQKENI. This CDR3 has 14 amino acids. Trimming cost V 2 bases and J 9 bases; bases outside gene matches: 4. CDR3 nucleotide sequence: TGTGCCAGCTCACCATTACAGGGGACTTCACCCCTCCACTTT. Translating it yields CASSPLQGTSPLHF. The entire variable domain, with the rest obtained from reference TRBV18 and TRBJ1-6, is as follows: NAGVMQNPRHLVRRRGQEARLRCSPMKGHSHVYWYRQLPEEGLKFMVYLQKENIIDESGMPKERFSAEFPKEGPSILRIQQVVRGDSAAYFCASSPLQGTSPLHFGNGTRLTVT.

The chain joins TRBV5-1 to TRBJ2-7; TRBD2 matches 7 bases. Germline assignment: CDR1 SGHRS and CDR2 YFSETQ. This CDR3 contains 15 residues. With V trimmed by 0 bases and J by 4 bases, 7 bases remained unmatched. For the CDR3, the DNA is TGCGCCAGCAGCTTGGCGGGCGGGGGACCGTACGAGCAGTACTTC. Its protein is CASSLAGGGPYEQYF.

This clone has a single count. CDR3 in DNA: TGTGCCAGCAGTTTAAACAGGGGTACGATTCACTATGGCTACACCTTC. Translating gives CASSLNRGTIHYGYTF. The chain joins TRBV27 to TRBJ1-2; 7 bases are shared with TRBD1. The CDR3 runs to 16 residues. Per germline, CDR1 MNHEY and CDR2 SMNVEV (reference sequence). Trimming took 2 bases from V and 3 from J; bases not matched to a gene: 9.

The chain uses TRBV29-1 and TRBJ2-7; D is perhaps TRBD1 (6 bases). CDR3 size: 11 residues. CDR1 is SQVTM, CDR2 ANQGSEA, per germline. The CDR3 sequence is CRHRVPPGKYF. Here the CDR3 DNA reads TGCCGCCACAGGGTCCCCCCTGGCAAGTACTTC.

The chain joins TRBV4-2 to TRBJ1-1; D may be TRBD1 (5 bases). V lost 1 base and J lost 1, with 10 bases in between. The CDR3 covers 15 residues. Germline V CDR1 and CDR2: LGHNA, YNFKEQ. CDR3 nucleotides: TGTGCCAGCAGCCAAGCTGGGGCCGCGAACACTGAAGCTTTCTTT. Protein: CASSQAGAANTEAFF.